The source of this TCR beta chain is a study of blood T cell repertoires in COVID-19. There are 13 residues in the CDR3. Per germline, CDR1 LGHDT and CDR2 YNNKEL (reference sequence). The V and J ends lost 7 bases and 5 bases respectively, with 12 bases between them. Study processing details: Estimation of nucleated cell counts was performed using reference gene primer amplification. Using immunoSEQ multiplex PCR, the repertoire was profiled, and TCRdb retains in-frame clones only, with some absent. D and trimming were read from the DNA, whereas the V and J calls and clone size are those reported in that table. The sample gives about 150,000 clones, 78% of which show up once; approximately 15% is in the top ten.

The sample was peripheral blood. The origin of this receptor is an elderly woman with acute or convalescent COVID-19. The rearrangement uses TRBV3-1 (or the pseudogene TRBV3-2) and TRBJ2-4, with D maybe TRBD1 (7 bases). In DNA, the CDR3 is TGTGCCAGCACCATCAGGGGGGAAAACATTCAGTACTTC. It encodes CASTIRGENIQYF.